These 14 T cell receptor beta chains came from one sample sequenced in a study of monozygotic twins with inflammatory bowel disease. For each CDR3 protein, TCRdb gives one entry from its re-call of the 5' RACE reads, without DNA. The sample's table shows approximately 330,000 distinct CDR3 sequences. Material for sequencing was blood. The origin of the receptors is a human donor with ulcerative colitis or Crohn's disease, or a healthy co-twin of an affected twin (not recorded which).

The chain links TRBV5-1 to TRBJ1-4. Germline CDR1 reads SGHRS; CDR2 reads YFSETQ. The CDR3 length is 15 residues. The CDR3 region is CASSLVAGFGEKLFF. The full variable domain, in which reference TRBV5-1 and TRBJ1-4 provide the parts outside the CDR3, is KAGVTQTPRYLIKTRGQQVTLSCSPISGHRSVSWYQQTPGQGLQFLFEYFSETQRNKGNFPGRFSGRQFSNSRSEMNVSTLELGDSALYLCASSLVAGFGEKLFFGSGTQLSVL.

V and J are TRBV5-5 and TRBJ1-4; with no DNA, the TCRdb D assignment of TRBD1 cannot be verified. CDR1 SGHKS and CDR2 YYEKEE come from the germline V gene (reference sequence). The CDR3 totals 15 residues. The CDR3 protein is CASSSLQGSGEKLFF.

The chain has TRBV20-1 and TRBJ2-1; the D call of TRBD2 rests on TCRdb alone, since no DNA is present to check it. CDR3 size: 14 residues. Looked up from germline, CDR1 is DFQATT and CDR2 is SNEGSKA (reference sequence). The CDR3: CSARRGGPYNEQFF.

The V and J genes are TRBV20-1 and TRBJ2-5; as DNA is missing, the TRBD1 call by TCRdb cannot be tested. This CDR3 has 15 amino acids. Germline assignment: CDR1 DFQATT and CDR2 SNEGSKA (reference sequence). The CDR3 loop is CSATWPGGALETQYF.

V gene TRBV25-1 combines with J gene TRBJ2-5; TCRdb's D call of TRBD2 is untestable without DNA. This CDR3 contains 17 residues. Per germline, CDR1 MGHDK and CDR2 SYGVNS. This chain's CDR3 is CASSASSGGLPRETQYF.

V gene TRBV11-2 combines with J gene TRBJ2-7. The CDR3 runs 13 residues. Germline assignment: CDR1 SGHAT and CDR2 FQNNGV. The CDR3 loop is CASRGKVSYEQYF.

The chain carries TRBV5-1 and TRBJ1-1; TCRdb gives TRBD1 as the D gene, but with no DNA this cannot be confirmed. Germline V gene data show CDR1 as SGHRS and CDR2 as YFSETQ. CDR3 length: 15 amino acids. The CDR3 loop reads CASSSGGQERVGGGF.

V usage is TRBV28 and J usage is TRBJ2-3; lacking DNA, the TRBD1 call made by TCRdb goes unchecked. CDR1 is MDHEN and CDR2 is SYDVKM in the germline V gene. The CDR3 has 12 amino acids. CDR3 sequence: CASGTPGSRLYF.

V and J are TRBV5-1 and TRBJ2-1; there is no DNA to check the TCRdb D call of TRBD2. The CDR3 consists of 13 residues. In germline, CDR1 is SGHRS, CDR2 YFSETQ. The CDR3 reads CASSPLAGNEQFF.

V gene TRBV18 combines with J gene TRBJ1-3. Germline CDR1 reads KGHSH; CDR2 reads LQKENI. The CDR3 is made up of 13 amino acids. CDR3 loop: CASVEALGNTIYF. Full variable domain (rest looked up from reference TRBV18 and TRBJ1-3): NAGVMQNPRHLVRRRGQEARLRCSPMKGHSHVYWYRQLPEEGLKFMVYLQKENIIDESGMPKERFSAEFPKEGPSILRIQQVVRGDSAAYFCASVEALGNTIYFGEGSWLTVV.

J is TRBJ2-7 and V is TRBV10-2. The CDR3 extends over 12 amino acids. In germline, CDR1 is WSHSY, CDR2 SAAADI. The CDR3 loop is CASSEYLLEQYF.

V usage is TRBV5-1 and J usage is TRBJ2-1; there is no DNA to check the TCRdb D call of TRBD1. CDR3 length: 15 amino acids. Germline-derived CDR1 and CDR2 are SGHRS and YFSETQ. This CDR3 reads CASSLSGQGLGEQFF.

V gene TRBV11-2 combines with J gene TRBJ2-1; the D gene TCRdb calls, TRBD2, cannot be checked with no DNA. In germline, CDR1 is SGHAT, CDR2 FQNNGV. The CDR3 runs 15 residues. This CDR3 reads CASRRWTSGRSEQFF.

The gene calls are TRBV20-1 and TRBJ2-5; TCRdb lists TRBD1, though no DNA is available to test this call. CDR3 size: 14 residues. Germline lookup yields CDR1 DFQATT and CDR2 SNEGSKA (reference sequence). CDR3: CSAGSGGIGETQYF.